These 8 T cell receptor beta chains came from one sample sequenced in a study of blood T cell repertoires in COVID-19 (dated by TCRdb to 2020 to 2022). Libraries came from the immunoSEQ multiplex PCR assay. Drawn from immuneACCESS, this table holds only the in-frame rearrangements with V and J called that TCRdb kept. Clones are partly lost; checked studies trace under half to an unresolved V gene and leave the rest unexplained. This sample has 95,000 to 150,000 clones in its table, and over 70% of those were observed once. The ten largest clones take up 2% to 2.5% of the sample. The sequencing sample was made of peripheral blood. These receptors were obtained from a man in his sixties or seventies with acute or convalescent COVID-19.

V gene TRBV21-1 combines with J gene TRBJ1-4; the table calls TRBD1, which could not be checked here. TRBV21-1 is a pseudogene. This CDR3 spans 17 amino acids. As DNA, the CDR3 is TGTGCCAGCAGCAAAGACAGGCTACACTCAACTAATGAAAAACTGTTTTTT. Protein product: CASSKDRLHSTNEKLFF.

This clone was counted only a few times. This rearrangement joins TRBV6-5 to TRBJ2-3; 8 bases line up with TRBD2. Germline V gene lookup returns CDR1 MNHEY and CDR2 SVGAGI. The V segment lost 8 bases and the J segment 5 bases; nucleotides outside the gene matches: 9. The CDR3 sequence is 14 residues long. This CDR3 reads CASGRGAQEDTQYF. DNA of the CDR3: TGTGCCAGCGGGCGGGGGGCCCAGGAAGATACGCAGTATTTT.

The chain carries TRBV27 and TRBJ1-6; 7 bases align to TRBD1. J gave up 10 bases and V 6 bases, and 6 bases lay outside the gene matches. Germline V gene lookup returns CDR1 MNHEY and CDR2 SMNVEV (reference sequence). The length of the CDR3 is 13 residues. Here the CDR3 reads CASSSNRGSPLHF. The CDR3 region has the DNA TGTGCCAGCAGCTCAAACAGGGGATCACCCCTCCACTTT.

The rearrangement links TRBV6-1 to TRBJ1-5, with no clear D. This CDR3 contains 15 residues. Germline V gene sequence: CDR1 MNHNS, CDR2 SASEGT. V was shortened by 3 bases and J by 4 bases, with 13 bases between the two germline ends. DNA for the CDR3: TGTGCCAGCAGTGAGGCCAGTTCAAATAATCAGCCCCAGCATTTT. This sequence encodes CASSEASSNNQPQHF.

The chain is built from TRBV7-2 and TRBJ1-5; D gene uncertain. Trimming stripped 3 bases from V and 5 bases from J, with 11 bases between. The germline CDR1 and CDR2 sequences are SGHTA and FQGNSA. This CDR3 spans 14 amino acids. The CDR3 sequence is CASSFVHYDQPQHF. In nucleotides, the CDR3 is TGTGCCAGCAGCTTCGTCCACTACGATCAGCCCCAGCATTTT.

The chain links TRBV4-1 to TRBJ1-6, with D maybe TRBD1 (6 bases). Germline-derived CDR1 and CDR2 are MGHRA and YSYEKL. The CDR3 covers 16 residues. V was pared by 0 bases and J by 10 bases, with 16 bases between. The CDR3 loop reads CASSQEGTGYYSPLHF. CDR3 in DNA: TGCGCCAGCAGCCAAGAAGGAACAGGGTACTACTCACCCCTCCACTTT.

The table lists this clone with a count of one. The CDR3 loop is CASSSGLAGEVDTQYF. CDR3 nucleotide sequence: TGTGCCAGCAGCTCGGGACTAGCGGGGGAGGTAGATACGCAGTATTTT. The chain carries TRBV11-2 and TRBJ2-3; 14 bases line up with TRBD2. V lost 4 bases to trimming and J lost 5 bases; unmatched junction nucleotides: 5. Germline V gene data show CDR1 as SGHAT and CDR2 as FQNNGV. This CDR3 has 16 residues.

This clone was detected a few times. The CDR3, as DNA: TGCGCCAGCAGCAGATCAGGGGGCGCAACCATGAACACTGAAGCTTTCTTT. Amino acid sequence: CASSRSGGATMNTEAFF. The chain combines TRBV5-1 with TRBJ1-1, with TRBD1 matching 8 bases. Trimming at V came to 4 bases and at J to 0 bases, leaving 11 bases not matched to a gene. The germline V gene has CDR1 SGHRS and CDR2 YFSETQ. The CDR3 consists of 17 residues.